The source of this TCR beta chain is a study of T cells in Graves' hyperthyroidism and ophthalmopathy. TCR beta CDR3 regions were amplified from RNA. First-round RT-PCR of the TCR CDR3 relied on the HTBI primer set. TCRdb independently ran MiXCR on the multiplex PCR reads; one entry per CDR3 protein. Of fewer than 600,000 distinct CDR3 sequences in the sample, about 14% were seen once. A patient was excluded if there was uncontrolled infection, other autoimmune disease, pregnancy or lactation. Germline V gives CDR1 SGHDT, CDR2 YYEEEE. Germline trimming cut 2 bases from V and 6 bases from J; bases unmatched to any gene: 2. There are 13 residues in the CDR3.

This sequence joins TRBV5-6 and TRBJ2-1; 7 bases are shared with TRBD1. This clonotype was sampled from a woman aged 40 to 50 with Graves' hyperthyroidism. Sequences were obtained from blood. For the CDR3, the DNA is TGTGCCAGCAGCTTAGGGGGCTTCAATGAGCAGTTCTTC. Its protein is CASSLGGFNEQFF.